This T cell receptor beta chain was identified during a study of vaccination effects on CD4 cells after COVID-19. Libraries were prepared by immunoSEQ multiplex PCR; TCRdb keeps only in-frame clonotypes and omits some of them. The sample contains roughly 70,000 clones, around 69% of which appear only once. On this clone: The antigen remains undetermined.

Points from the study as a whole: There was marked clonal contraction among infection- and vaccine-induced clones late after vaccination.

CD4+ T cells specific for antigen were expanded with viral peptide pools by the ViraFEST assay before sequencing. Investigators separated out CD4+ T cells once around nine days of culture had passed. Participants got two doses of BNT162b2 or mRNA-1273 vaccine. The CDR3 covers 15 residues. CDR1 MGHRA and CDR2 YSYEKL come from the germline V gene. V gave up 0 bases and J gave up 1 base, with 9 bases separating them. The chain joins TRBV4-1 to TRBJ2-5; D gene ambiguous. This receptor was taken from a human donor who received a COVID-19 vaccine. Material: CD4+ T cells from PBMCs cultured with HCoV-229E spike peptides, obtained after COVID-19 vaccination. CDR3 nucleotides: TGCGCCAGCAGCCAAGATCTGGTCTCCCAAGAGACCCAGTACTTC. This encodes CASSQDLVSQETQYF.